The entry below describes one T cell receptor (beta chain). Its antigen is unknown. As for time point: recipient sample about 28 days before transplant, after cytoreduction. The table came from immunoSEQ multiplex PCR; TCRdb's copy has only in-frame clones and leaves some out. This table holds roughly 30,000 clones, approximately 86% found once. This entry is derived from a study of T cell clonotyping in hematopoietic cell transplantation. Study in general: Recipients' pretransplant samples followed cytoreduction.

Regarding the study as a whole: After transplant, recipient diversity fell while pathologically expanded clonotypes grew through day 180.

The V end was cut by 2 bases, the J end by 2 bases, with 16 bases between. The V gene's germline CDR1 is SGHAT and CDR2 FQNNGV. This CDR3 is built from 17 residues. The sample here was peripheral blood mononuclear cells, taken before stem cell transplant. This TCR came from a man aged 35 to 55 with acute myeloid leukemia. Some clones in this sample may be carry-over from other donors' samples. The chain carries TRBV11-2 and TRBJ1-3; weak D call: TRBD1 (6 bases). The CDR3 bases are TGTGCCAGCAGCTTAAGGGGGGTCTTACATGCTGGAAACACCATATATTTT. Amino acid sequence: CASSLRGVLHAGNTIYF.